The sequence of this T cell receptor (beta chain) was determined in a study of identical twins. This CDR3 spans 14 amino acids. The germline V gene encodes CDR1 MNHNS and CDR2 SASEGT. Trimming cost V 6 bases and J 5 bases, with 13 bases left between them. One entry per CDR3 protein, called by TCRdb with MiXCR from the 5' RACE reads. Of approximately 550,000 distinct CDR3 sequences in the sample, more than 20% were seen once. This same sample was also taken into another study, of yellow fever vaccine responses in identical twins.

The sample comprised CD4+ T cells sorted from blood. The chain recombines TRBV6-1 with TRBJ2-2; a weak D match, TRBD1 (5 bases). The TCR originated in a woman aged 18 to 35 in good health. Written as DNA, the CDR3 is TGTGCCAGCAGCCCAGGACAAAGGACCGGGGAGCTGTTTTTT. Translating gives CASSPGQRTGELFF.